The 31 T cell receptor beta chains given below trace back to one sample, sequenced in a study of human T cells and chemical hapten exposure. Time point reported: patch test 3, about 24 weeks after DPC sensitization. The sample's treatment: therapeutic diphenylcyclopropenone sensitization with weekly scalp DPC. TCRdb re-called the RACE reads through MiXCR, storing one row per CDR3 protein. This sample yields 50,000 to 65,000 distinct CDR3 sequences, of which roughly 9.5% are seen a single time; around a sixth belongs to the top ten. The material was whole blood, obtained in connection with sensitization to the hapten diphenylcyclopropenone (DPC). These receptors all come from a woman in her 40s with alopecia areata. Some clones in this sample may be carry-over from other donors' samples.

This clonotype appeared a few times. The chain joins TRBV7-6 to TRBJ2-3; D possibly corresponds to TRBD1 (6 bases). Trimming took off 2 bases at V and 4 bases at J, with 10 bases between the two ends. This CDR3 spans 14 amino acids. Germline-derived CDR1 and CDR2 are SGHVS and FNYEAQ. The chain's CDR3 is CASSLKWGPDTQYF. CDR3 in DNA: TGTGCCAGCAGCTTAAAATGGGGGCCAGATACGCAGTATTTT.

With respect to this clonotype: A much larger clone lies one base from this, so it may be a read error. The conserved closing phenylalanine or tryptophan is absent in this CDR3, likely reflecting a read error. The chain combines TRBV12-3 or TRBV12-4 with TRBJ2-1, with 12 bases that match TRBD2. V shed 2 bases, J shed 6 bases, and the junction held 2 bases outside the gene matches. The CDR3 contains 15 residues. CDR3 coding DNA: TGTGCCAGCAGTTTACGGACTAGCGGGACCAATGAGCAGTTCTCC. As protein: CASSLRTSGTNEQFS.

This clonotype was counted a single time. The chain has TRBV20-1 and TRBJ1-5; D is undetermined. CDR3 length: 14 amino acids. V lost 2 bases, J lost 2 bases, and 10 bases lay in between. Germline V gene sequence: CDR1 DFQATT, CDR2 SNEGSKA (reference sequence). CDR3 sequence reads: CSARPPGGNQPQHF. The CDR3 nucleotides are TGCAGTGCTAGACCCCCTGGGGGCAATCAGCCCCAGCATTTT.

With respect to this clonotype: At one end, the junction sequence differs from germline, possibly due to a read error. V and J are TRBV3-1 and TRBJ2-3, with TRBD1 matching over 8 bases. This CDR3 region has 15 residues. The germline V gene has CDR1 LGHDT and CDR2 YNNKEL (reference sequence). The CDR3 here is CASSLRQGSTDAQYF. Written as DNA, the CDR3 is TGTGCCAGCAGCCTGCGACAGGGGAGCACAGATGCGCAGTATTTT.

This clonotype was observed at least ten times. The rearrangement uses TRBV29-1 and TRBJ1-2; the D is unclear. This CDR3 has 15 amino acids. Trimming took 6 bases from V and 3 from J, leaving 20 bases between them. Germline loops: CDR1 SQVTM, CDR2 ANQGSEA. The CDR3 DNA reads TGCAGCGTCAAGATTGGAGGGAATCCCTACTATGGCTACACCTTC. Translated, it gives CSVKIGGNPYYGYTF.

This clonotype was found many times. V gene TRBV29-1 combines with J gene TRBJ2-2; D gene ambiguous. Trimming removed 0 bases from V and 6 bases from J, with 8 bases in between. Germline V gives CDR1 SQVTM, CDR2 ANQGSEA. The CDR3 loop spans 13 amino acids. The CDR3 DNA is TGCAGCGTTGAAGAGGGAAGGGCCGGGGAGCTGTTTTTT. This encodes CSVEEGRAGELFF.

This rearrangement joins TRBV20-1 to TRBJ2-4, with 12 bases aligning to TRBD2. Germline values: CDR1 DFQATT, CDR2 SNEGSKA (reference sequence). The CDR3 is made up of 18 amino acids. Trimming took 2 bases from V and 0 from J; bases not matched to a gene: 8. The chain's CDR3 is CSARLASGGDPAKNIQYF. The CDR3 bases are TGCAGTGCTAGATTGGCTAGCGGGGGGGATCCAGCCAAAAACATTCAGTACTTC.

In this sample, this clonotype turned up many times. The genes are TRBV18 and TRBJ1-1; 9 bases are a match to TRBD1. The germline gives CDR1 KGHSH, CDR2 LQKENI. The CDR3 has 15 residues. The ends lost 3 bases at V and 10 bases at J; junction bases unmatched: 12. Here the CDR3 reads CASSPPGQGDRGAFF. For the CDR3, the DNA is TGTGCCAGCTCACCGCCGGGACAGGGAGACAGGGGAGCTTTCTTT.

A few counts support this clonotype. J is TRBJ2-1 and V is TRBV7-6; 9 positions agree with TRBD2. V was clipped by 2 bases and J by 4 bases; unmatched bases: 3. CDR1 and CDR2 (germline): SGHVS, FNYEAQ. The CDR3 runs 15 residues. As DNA, the CDR3 is TGTGCCAGCAGCTTATCCGCGGGGGGGTACAATGAGCAGTTCTTC. Its protein is CASSLSAGGYNEQFF.

The gene calls are TRBV12-3 or TRBV12-4 and TRBJ2-7; no reliable D call. This CDR3 region has 12 residues. Deletions cut 6 bases from V and 2 bases from J, with 8 bases between. CDR3 region: CASSVHPYEQYF. The DNA of the CDR3 is TGTGCCAGCAGCGTCCATCCCTACGAGCAGTACTTC.

V and J are TRBV7-3 and TRBJ1-1, with 11 bases matching TRBD1. Looked up from germline, CDR1 is SGHTA and CDR2 is FQGTGA. The J segment lost 7 bases and the V segment lost 3 bases, leaving 1 base of the junction unmatched. There are 13 residues in the CDR3. The CDR3 coding sequence is TGTGCCAGCAGCTTGGGACAGGGGGTTGAAGCTTTCTTT. Translation: CASSLGQGVEAFF.

V and J are TRBV24-1 and TRBJ2-3; tentatively, D is TRBD2 (6 bases). Germline CDR1 reads KGHDR; CDR2 reads SFDVKD. The CDR3 covers 16 residues. Trimming took 2 bases from V and 3 from J, leaving 14 bases between them. The CDR3 nucleotides read TGTGCCACCAGTGATTCCCCCGGGGGTATAACAGATACGCAGTATTTT. Amino acid sequence: CATSDSPGGITDTQYF.

This clonotype was picked up many times. The chain combines TRBV5-4 with TRBJ2-1, with 9 nucleotides matching TRBD1. This CDR3 is built from 16 residues. Trimming removed 2 bases from V and 3 bases from J; junction bases left unmatched: 6. The germline V gene encodes CDR1 SGHNT and CDR2 YYREEE (reference sequence). The CDR3 region has the DNA TGTGCCAGCAGCTTAGCGGACAGGGGCGACTACAATGAGCAGTTCTTC. Its translation: CASSLADRGDYNEQFF. Filled out from reference TRBV5-4 and TRBJ2-1, the complete variable domain reads ETGVTQSPTHLIKTRGQQVTLRCSSQSGHNTVSWYQQALGQGPQFIFQYYREEENGRGNFPPRFSGLQFPNYSSELNVNALELDDSALYLCASSLADRGDYNEQFFGPGTRLTVL.

This clonotype was seen ten or more times. This chain uses TRBV2 with TRBJ2-7; possibly TRBD2 for D (6 bases). Germline CDR1 reads SNHLY; CDR2 reads FYNNEI. Trimming shortened V by 0 bases and J by 1 base, and 13 bases separated the two germline ends. The CDR3 consists of 16 residues. CDR3 amino acids: CASSEALGTPSYEQYF. The CDR3, as DNA: TGTGCCAGCAGTGAAGCGCTAGGGACTCCGTCCTACGAGCAGTACTTC.

The chain links TRBV7-2 to TRBJ2-1, with TRBD1 identical over 9 bases. This CDR3 is built from 12 residues. From germline, CDR1 is SGHTA and CDR2 FQGNSA. Losses at the gene ends were 4 bases for V and 9 bases for J; bases not matched to a gene: 1. DNA of the CDR3: TGTGCCAGCAGCTACAGGGGGCGTGAGCAGTTCTTC. Translated: CASSYRGREQFF. Combining the CDR3 with reference TRBV7-2 and TRBJ2-1 gives the whole variable domain GAGVSQSPSNKVTEKGKDVELRCDPISGHTALYWYRQSLGQGLEFLIYFQGNSAPDKSGLPSDRFSAERTGGSVSTLTIQRTQQEDSAVYLCASSYRGREQFFGPGTRLTVL.

This clonotype was counted many times. V and J are TRBV6-2 or TRBV6-3 and TRBJ2-3; the D gene could be TRBD1 or TRBD2 (5 bases each). V dropped 5 bases and J dropped 4 bases, with 13 bases sitting between them. CDR1 MNHEY and CDR2 SVGEGT come from the germline V gene. The CDR3 is 14 residues long. The CDR3 is CASSTGTPADTQYF. In DNA form, the CDR3 reads TGTGCCAGCAGTACCGGGACCCCGGCAGATACGCAGTATTTT.

This clonotype has just a few counts. The chain is built from TRBV6-2 or TRBV6-3 and TRBJ1-1, with no clear D. The germline gives CDR1 MNHEY, CDR2 SVGEGT. CDR3 length equals 14 residues. V was clipped by 2 bases and J by 6 bases, with 13 bases between them. CDR3 nucleotide sequence: TGTGCCAGCAGTTACGTGGGTCAAAGCGCTGAAGCTTTCTTT. It yields the protein CASSYVGQSAEAFF.

This clonotype was seen only a few times. The chain carries TRBV9 and TRBJ1-5, with a weak D call TRBD1 (5 bases). The CDR3 has 16 amino acids. Germline values: CDR1 SGDLS, CDR2 YYNGEE. Between the trimmed V and J ends, which lost 0 bases and 1 base, there was a span of 11 bases. The CDR3 here is CASSVVRTPSNQPQHF. The CDR3 DNA sequence: TGTGCCAGCAGCGTAGTGCGGACACCAAGCAATCAGCCCCAGCATTTT.

The chain is built from TRBV2 and TRBJ2-1, with 10 bases identical to TRBD2. In germline, CDR1 is SNHLY, CDR2 FYNNEI. The trim removed 1 base at V and 7 bases at J, leaving 13 bases unmatched. This CDR3 is built from 18 residues. The CDR3 here is CASSEGPSGGLRGNEQFF. The CDR3 DNA reads TGTGCCAGCAGTGAAGGGCCTAGCGGGGGCCTCCGCGGGAATGAGCAGTTCTTC.

J is TRBJ2-3 and V is TRBV7-2, with a tentative D call TRBD1 (6 bases). The CDR3 loop spans 11 amino acids. V was clipped by 5 bases and J by 10 bases, with 10 bases between them. CDR1 and CDR2 from the germline V gene are SGHTA and FQGNSA. The CDR3 DNA follows: TGTGCCAGCAGCGCCTGGGGGCCGCAGTATTTT. Translated: CASSAWGPQYF.

This clonotype has a count of ten or more. The chain uses TRBV6-2 or TRBV6-3 and TRBJ2-7; tentatively, D is TRBD1 (5 bases). Germline V gene sequence: CDR1 MNHEY, CDR2 SVGEGT. V was cut by 4 bases and J by 0 bases, with 13 bases left in between. The CDR3 consists of 15 residues. As DNA, the CDR3 is TGTGCCAGCAGTTCGACAGCACAGAGCTCCTACGAGCAGTACTTC. As protein: CASSSTAQSSYEQYF.

This clonotype has ten or more counts. V gene TRBV7-6 combines with J gene TRBJ2-3; 10 nucleotides line up with TRBD2. There are 18 residues in the CDR3. J lost 6 bases, V lost 4 bases, and 16 bases had no gene match. Per germline, CDR1 SGHVS and CDR2 FNYEAQ. The CDR3 here is CASSSTHGPAGGPDTQYF. DNA for the CDR3: TGTGCCAGCAGCTCCACACACGGGCCAGCGGGGGGGCCTGATACGCAGTATTTT.

This clonotype was seen repeatedly, ten times or more. The chain uses TRBV7-2 and TRBJ2-3; tentative D call: TRBD1 (6 bases). Trimming left V 0 bases short and J 4 bases short, with 11 bases between. This CDR3 has 15 residues. CDR1 and CDR2 (germline): SGHTA, FQGNSA. CDR3 DNA sequence: TGTGCCAGCAGCTTAGCAGACTACAGGGCAGATACGCAGTATTTT. This codes for CASSLADYRADTQYF.

Notes on this clonotype: One base away lies a much larger clone, so this may be a sequencing read error. The chain carries TRBV4-2 and TRBJ2-7; no reliable D call. CDR3 size: 13 residues. CDR1 and CDR2 from the germline V gene are LGHNA and YNFKEQ. In nucleotides, the CDR3 is TGTACCAGCAGCCAAGAGCATTTCTACGAGCAGTACTTC. Protein: CTSSQEHFYEQYF.

The chain recombines TRBV29-1 with TRBJ2-3, with D possibly being TRBD1 or TRBD2 (5 bases each). The CDR3 is made up of 14 amino acids. Germline V gives CDR1 SQVTM, CDR2 ANQGSEA. The V and J ends lost 6 bases and 1 base respectively, with 14 bases between them. CDR3 coding DNA: TGCAGCGTCAGGGACCGCCGGGGCACAGATACGCAGTATTTT. It is translated as CSVRDRRGTDTQYF.

The sample holds many counts of this clonotype. J is TRBJ2-2 and V is TRBV20-1; 9 bases agree with TRBD2. The CDR3 runs to 16 residues. Trimming took 6 bases from V and 4 from J; bases not matched to a gene: 12. Germline V gene sequence: CDR1 DFQATT, CDR2 SNEGSKA (reference sequence). CDR3 bases: TGCAGTGCCCCAGAGTCGGCGGGGGGGCGCACCGGGGAGCTGTTTTTT. It codes for CSAPESAGGRTGELFF.

V gene TRBV7-2 combines with J gene TRBJ1-4; weak D call: TRBD1 (6 bases). The V gene's germline CDR1 is SGHTA and CDR2 FQGNSA. Trimming took 5 bases from V and 5 from J, leaving 12 bases between them. This CDR3 is built from 14 residues. In nucleotides, the CDR3 is TGTGCCAGCAGCCAGGGGACGGCCAATGAAAAACTGTTTTTT. This sequence encodes CASSQGTANEKLFF.

This clonotype occurred a few times. The rearrangement uses TRBV13 and TRBJ1-4; unclear D gene. V gave up 4 bases and J gave up 6 bases, with 6 bases separating them. Looked up from germline, CDR1 is PRHDT and CDR2 is FYEKMQ (reference sequence). CDR3 size: 12 residues. The CDR3 spells CASSWGDEKLFF. Written as DNA, the CDR3 is TGTGCCAGCAGCTGGGGAGATGAAAAACTGTTTTTT.

The sample holds a few counts of this clonotype. This chain joins TRBV18 and TRBJ2-3; the D gene is possibly TRBD1 (5 bases). Germline V gene data show CDR1 as KGHSH and CDR2 as LQKENI. The ends were cut back, 3 bases at V and 5 bases at J, with 18 bases in the middle. The CDR3 sequence is 16 residues long. The CDR3 nucleotides read TGTGCCAGCTCACCGAACCGGCAGGGCGGAAGAGATACGCAGTATTTT. Amino acids: CASSPNRQGGRDTQYF.

This clonotype showed up just a few times. The chain couples TRBV6-2 or TRBV6-3 to TRBJ2-3; D is possibly TRBD1 (5 bases). The DNA matches TRBJ1-5 better at its end, which makes the J call doubtful. Germline values: CDR1 MNHEY, CDR2 SVGEGT. CDR3 length: 14 residues. The CDR3 protein is CASSVGGSTDTQHF. The DNA of the CDR3 is TGTGCCAGCAGTGTCGGGGGGAGCACAGATACGCAGCATTTT.

This clonotype was seen repeatedly, ten times or more. The chain uses TRBV3-1 and TRBJ1-2, with D unclear. V lost 1 base, J lost 3 bases, and 21 bases lay in between. The CDR3 is made up of 18 amino acids. Germline V gene sequence: CDR1 LGHDT, CDR2 YNNKEL (reference sequence). CDR3: CASSQVPSGPGSDYGYTF. In DNA form, the CDR3 reads TGTGCCAGCAGCCAAGTCCCCAGTGGTCCGGGATCAGACTATGGCTACACCTTC.